These 3 T cell receptor beta chains share one sample of origin, sequenced in a study of T cells expressing NK-cell markers. No DNA is given; TCRdb re-called the 5' RACE reads and lists each CDR3 protein once. This repertoire includes 200,000 to 300,000 distinct CDR3 sequences. Sequenced material: blood T cells: a sorted CD56 or NKG2C T cell subset, CD4+ or CD8+ T cells, or bulk PBMC T cells (not recorded which). The receptor set was obtained from a man younger than 35 in good health.

This chain connects TRBV7-9 to TRBJ1-5; TCRdb's D call, TRBD1, is unchecked because there is no DNA. This CDR3 is built from 16 residues. The germline gives CDR1 SEHNR, CDR2 FQNEAQ (reference sequence). This CDR3 is CASSPDRVGSNQPQHF.

The chain is built from TRBV5-6 and TRBJ2-3; there is no DNA to check the TCRdb D call of TRBD2. This CDR3 is built from 16 residues. Looked up from germline, CDR1 is SGHDT and CDR2 is YYEEEE. Here the CDR3 reads CASSFRAGGLTDTQYF.

This rearrangement joins TRBV7-2 to TRBJ2-7; the D call from TCRdb, TRBD1, cannot be confirmed without DNA. From germline, CDR1 is SGHTA and CDR2 FQGNSA. This CDR3 region has 14 residues. The CDR3 sequence: CASSFGQGSYEQYF. The full variable domain, in which reference TRBV7-2 and TRBJ2-7 provide the parts outside the CDR3, is GAGVSQSPSNKVTEKGKDVELRCDPISGHTALYWYRQSLGQGLEFLIYFQGNSAPDKSGLPSDRFSAERTGGSVSTLTIQRTQQEDSAVYLCASSFGQGSYEQYFGPGTRLTVT.